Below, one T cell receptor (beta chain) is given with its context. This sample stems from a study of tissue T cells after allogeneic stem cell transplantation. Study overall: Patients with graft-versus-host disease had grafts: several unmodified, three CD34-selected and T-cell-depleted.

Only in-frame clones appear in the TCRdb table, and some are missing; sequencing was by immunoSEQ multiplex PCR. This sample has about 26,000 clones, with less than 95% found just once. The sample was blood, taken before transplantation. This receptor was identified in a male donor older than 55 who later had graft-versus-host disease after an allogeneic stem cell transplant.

The CDR3 region is CASSQEPSNEQFF. As DNA, the CDR3 is TGCGCCAGCAGCCAAGAGCCCAGCAATGAGCAGTTCTTC. This chain joins TRBV4-1 and TRBJ2-1; D uncertain. The CDR3 runs 13 residues. Per the germline V gene, CDR1 is MGHRA and CDR2 is YSYEKL. Trimming took 0 bases from V and 6 from J, leaving 6 bases between them.